This T cell receptor beta chain was documented in a study of T cell responses to AZD1222 COVID-19 vaccine (dated by TCRdb to the early 2020s). With regard to the full study: Because spike-specific TCR depth and breadth did not differ between the two schedules, AZD1222 recipients who got a second dose at roughly 4 weeks were pooled with those who got a second dose at roughly 12 weeks. A total of under 250 trial participants underwent TCR sequencing, of whom 200 to 220 had received two doses of AZD1222 and some 25 had received two doses of the MenACWY control vaccine. Trial participants were enrolled by age into subgroups of 18-55, 56-69 and 70-plus years, and about 150, 27 and 61 TCR-sequenced participants, respectively, were included in these subgroups. On the study overall, not on this receptor specifically: Reportedly, almost half of the unique spike-specific TCRs recognized epitopes lying outside the regions that are mutated in the B.1.351 and B.1.1.7 variants. After two AZD1222 doses, spike-specific TCR breadth and depth were significantly higher than at day 0 and than in MenACWY recipients. Participants were mostly white British, with more females than males. The authors suggested clonal diversity may have been underestimated. Only five or six AZD1222 recipients were SARS-CoV-2 seropositive at baseline, limiting conclusions about previously exposed vaccinees. The 56-69-year group was small, and its depth increase did not reach significance, likely because of low power. Vaccine-associated CD4 TCRs spanned the whole spike protein, with dominant responses in regions 160-218 and 743-854. Because no day 14 peak-response samples were available, the repertoires could be characterized only after the peak T cell response.

The CDR3 regions of human TCRbeta chains were analyzed by immunosequencing. On the authors' methods: Repertoire TCRs were matched against a reference library of SARS-CoV-2-specific TCRs generated with the MIRA antigen-specificity platform. Breadth was defined as the fraction of unique TCRs that were SARS-CoV-2-associated, and depth was defined as the fraction of total T cells that were SARS-CoV-2-associated. Each spike-specific TCR was assigned to its reactive spike region and to a CD4 or CD8 class using the MIRA data. Log10-transformed breadth and depth values were compared by one-way ANOVA with Sidak's multiple comparisons tests. This immuneACCESS table, as held by TCRdb, lists in-frame sequences with V and J called but not all clones. Of the missing ones, under half trace to an unresolved V gene in checked studies; the others have no known cause. V, J and clone size were drawn from that table, and D and trimming were deduced from the DNA. In all, the sample holds 160,000 or so clones, and about 90% of those were seen once. 1.9% of the sample is held by the ten biggest clonotypes.

Note on this clone: Its specific antigen is unknown. No quality values exist for individual bases; no much larger clone is one base distant.

CDR1 and CDR2 are read off the germline V gene (reference sequence) as WNHNN and SYGVQD. V and J lose 2 bases and 5 bases, and a span of 10 bases separates them. The CDR3 sequence holds 14 residues, the cysteine and phenylalanine included. CDR3 DNA only is kept here, 42 bases in frame from base 1. Per the publication, the time point label means: baseline before first vaccination. The vaccinee samples were drawn from two UK trials, COV001 and COV002, one of which was a single-blind randomized controlled phase 2/3 trial testing AZD1222 (ChAdOx1 nCoV-19) in healthy adults. Trial participant PBMC samples were collected at day 0 and day 28 after the second dose for TCRbeta chain sequencing.

Recombination connected TRBV10-1 to TRBJ2-1, and possibly TRBD2, on 6 matching bases. The material sequenced was peripheral blood, taken on day 0 of AZD1222 vaccination. The sequence was obtained from an adult in good health. This receptor carries the CDR3 CASSERRGDNEQFF. The DNA is TGCGCCAGCAGTGAGAGGCGGGGCGACAATGAGCAGTTCTTC.